These 18 T cell receptor beta chains originate from one sample sequenced in a study of Tregs in tolerant kidney transplant recipients. Related graft donors supplied nonmyeloablative bone marrow transplants, and mixed chimerism was transient. Repertoires were generated with immunoSEQ multiplex PCR, while TCRdb's copy carries only in-frame clones and drops some. The table lists around 32,000 clones. The specimen was CD4+ T cells from blood (PBMCs), collected 24 months after the transplant. These receptors were taken from a human patient who received a combined kidney and bone marrow transplant. Some T cells could come from the graft donor.

Concerning this clone: Read coverage stops 3 residues before the CDR3 terminus; the germline J gene supplies the remainder. This chain joins TRBV4-1 and TRBJ1-4, with a possible D match to TRBD1 (6 bases). Germline CDR1 is MGHRA and CDR2 is YSYEKL. This CDR3 comprises 16 residues. Trimming took 1 base from V and 3 from J, leaving 12 bases between them. The sequenced CDR3 bases are TGCGCCAGCAGCCAAGGAAGGGGGGGTTCTAATGAAAAA. Translation: CASSQGRGGSNEK. The full CDR3 sequence reads CASSQGRGGSNEKLFF.

Comment on this clone: The read ends 3 residues shy of where the CDR3 ends; the end is completed using the germline J gene. The chain employs TRBV29-1 and TRBJ1-5; 10 nucleotides match TRBD1. Germline CDR1 is SQVTM and CDR2 is ANQGSEA. V lost 6 bases, J lost 5 bases, and 4 bases stayed unmatched. The CDR3 has 13 residues. The covered CDR3 bases are TGCAGCGTAGTAGGGACAGGGGATCAGCCC. Encoded protein: CSVVGTGDQP. The CDR3 as a whole reads CSVVGTGDQPQHF.

As for this clone: The germline gene is not matched at one end of the junction; a read error may be the cause. The read terminates 3 residues before the CDR3 end, so the remaining end is supplied by the germline J gene. The chain joins TRBV13 to TRBJ1-1, with a weak D call TRBD1 (5 bases). This CDR3 comprises 14 residues. CDR1 is PRHDT, CDR2 FYEKMQ, per germline (reference sequence). The sequenced part of the CDR3 DNA is TGTGCCAGCAGCATAGGGCTGGGGGGCACTGAA. Protein: CASSIGLGGTE. In full, the CDR3 reads CASSIGLGGTEAFF.

As to this clone: The read is 3 residues too short to cover the CDR3 end, so that end is filled in from the germline J gene. This sequence joins TRBV19 and TRBJ2-7; a weak D match, TRBD1 (6 bases). This CDR3 region has 13 residues. The germline CDR1 and CDR2 sequences are LNHDA and SQIVND (reference sequence). V lost 5 bases and J 4 bases, leaving 12 bases between the germline ends. CDR3 DNA (partial): TGTGCCAGTAGTCTACAGGGAGCTTACGAG. Translating it yields CASSLQGAYE. The whole CDR3 protein reads CASSLQGAYEQYF. The full variable domain, with the rest looked up from reference TRBV19 and TRBJ2-7, is DGGITQSPKYLFRKEGQNVTLSCEQNLNHDAMYWYRQDPGQGLRLIYYSQIVNDFQKGDIAEGYSVSREKKESFPLTVTSAQKNPTAFYLCASSLQGAYEQYFGPGTRLTVT.

Regarding this clone: The missing CDR3 end, 3 residues past where the read stops, is filled in from the germline J gene. This rearrangement joins TRBV29-1 to TRBJ2-3, with 10 positions matching TRBD2. Per germline, CDR1 SQVTM and CDR2 ANQGSEA. The CDR3 runs to 14 residues. V shed 4 bases and J 2 bases; nucleotides not matched to a gene: 3. The chain's CDR3 is CSVALAGPTDTQYF. The DNA read from the CDR3 is TGCAGCGTTGCACTAGCGGGACCCACAGATACG.

Concerning this clone itself: Read data end 3 residues before the CDR3 end; the end is taken from the germline J gene. The chain has TRBV5-3 and TRBJ2-1, with 8 bases that match TRBD1. TRBV5-3 is classed as an ORF, of uncertain function. J gave up 9 bases and V 8 bases, and 7 bases lay outside the gene matches. The CDR3 has 12 amino acids. CDR3 bases read: TGTGCCAGCCGACAGGGGATCCCTGAG. Translating gives CASRQGIPE. The whole CDR3 sequence is CASRQGIPEQFF.

To note about this clone: The read stops 3 residues short of the end of the CDR3; the missing end is completed from the germline J gene. V is TRBV27 and J is TRBJ2-7, with 8 bases lining up with TRBD1. The V segment lost 7 bases and the J segment 2 bases; nucleotides outside the gene matches: 7. The CDR3 covers 14 residues. The germline V gene has CDR1 MNHEY and CDR2 SMNVEV (reference sequence). CDR3 DNA, as far as it was read: TGTGCCAGCACATACAGGGGGAGAGCCTACGAG. It encodes CASTYRGRAYE. The complete CDR3 protein is CASTYRGRAYEQYF.

Points on this clone: The read ends 3 residues early relative to the CDR3; the germline J gene fills the gap. The chain joins TRBV6-1 to TRBJ2-7, with D possibly TRBD2 on 5 matching bases. This CDR3 has 15 residues. CDR1 is MNHNS and CDR2 is SASEGT in the germline V gene. V lost 4 bases and J lost 4, with 17 bases in between. The CDR3 DNA, read in part, is TGTGCCAGCAGTGGACGCGGGTGGCCCAGATACGAG. It encodes CASSGRGWPRYE. The entire CDR3 is CASSGRGWPRYEQYF.

As regards this clone: Coverage ceases 3 residues before the CDR3 finishes, and the germline J gene fills in the end. The chain has TRBV20-1 and TRBJ1-4, with D tentatively TRBD1 (5 bases). Germline values: CDR1 DFQATT, CDR2 SNEGSKA (reference sequence). The CDR3 length is 12 residues. The CDR3 sequence: CKAGSTNEKLFF. The CDR3 DNA, read in part, is TGCAAAGCAGGGTCCACTAATGAAAAA.

Remarks on this clone: The read comes to an end 3 residues before the CDR3 does, leaving the germline J gene to fill in the end. V is TRBV20-1 and J is TRBJ2-1, with D possibly matching TRBD2 (6 bases). Germline V CDR1 and CDR2: DFQATT, SNEGSKA (reference sequence). CDR3 length: 15 residues. The V end was cut by 6 bases, the J end by 1 base, with 16 bases between. The CDR3 loop is CSATRGGPSYNEQFF. The sequenced part of the CDR3 DNA is TGCAGTGCAACGAGAGGAGGGCCTTCCTACAATGAG.

Note on this clone: The read ends 3 residues shy of where the CDR3 ends; the end is completed using the germline J gene. This sequence joins TRBV7-8 and TRBJ1-1; 8 nucleotides agree with TRBD1. The CDR3 is made up of 14 amino acids. The V segment lost 7 bases and the J segment 1 base; nucleotides outside the gene matches: 5. Per germline, CDR1 SGHVS and CDR2 FQNEAQ. The CDR3 bases that were read are TGTGCCAGCACCCTGGGGACAGGGAACACTGAA. Its protein is CASTLGTGNTE. The complete CDR3 reads CASTLGTGNTEAFF. Using reference TRBV7-8 and TRBJ1-1 for the parts outside the CDR3, the full variable domain is GAGVSQSPRYKVAKRGQDVALRCDPISGHVSLFWYQQALGQGPEFLTYFQNEAQLDKSGLPSDRFFAERPEGSVSTLKIQRTQQEDSAVYLCASTLGTGNTEAFFGQGTRLTVV.

A note on this clone: Read sequence stops 3 residues before the CDR3 end, and the germline J gene provides the missing end. V usage is TRBV20-1 and J usage is TRBJ2-7, with TRBD2 matching over 7 bases. The V gene end was trimmed by 8 bases and the J gene end by 3 bases; junction bases not matched to a gene: 13. The germline V gene encodes CDR1 DFQATT and CDR2 SNEGSKA (reference sequence). CDR3 length: 14 residues. CDR3 in amino acids: CSTLGRENLYEQYF. The DNA read from the CDR3 is TGCAGTACCCTAGGGCGGGAGAATCTCTACGAG.

A word on this clone: Sequencing ends 3 residues short of the CDR3 end; the germline J gene provides the rest. V is TRBV5-6 and J is TRBJ2-2; TRBD2 matches at 8 bases. The CDR3 consists of 15 residues. From germline, CDR1 is SGHDT and CDR2 YYEEEE. The junction had 0 bases not matched to a gene; V was cut back by 2 bases and J by 0 bases. The CDR3 sequence is CASSFSGTNTGELFF. The part of the CDR3 DNA that was read is TGTGCCAGCAGCTTTAGCGGGACGAACACCGGGGAG. Together with reference TRBV5-6 and TRBJ2-2, the CDR3 gives the full variable domain: DAGVTQSPTHLIKTRGQQVTLRCSPKSGHDTVSWYQQALGQGPQFIFQYYEEEERQRGNFPDRFSGHQFPNYSSELNVNALLLGDSALYLCASSFSGTNTGELFFGEGSRLTVL.

Concerning this clone: Sequencing ends 3 residues short of the CDR3 end; the germline J gene provides the rest. The genes are TRBV9 and TRBJ1-4; the match to TRBD1 covers 10 bases. The V gene's germline CDR1 is SGDLS and CDR2 YYNGEE. The J segment lost 5 bases and the V segment lost 2 bases, leaving 3 bases of the junction unmatched. The CDR3 length is 15 residues. The CDR3 DNA, read in part, is TGTGCCAGCAGCGTTTCGGGACAGGGGAATGAAAAA. Its translation: CASSVSGQGNEK. From start to end, the CDR3 is CASSVSGQGNEKLFF.

On this clone: The read falls 3 residues short of the CDR3 end, and the missing part is taken from the germline J gene. The V call is TRBV7-9, the J call TRBJ2-2; TRBD1 agrees at 8 bases. CDR1 is SEHNR, CDR2 FQNEAQ, per germline (reference sequence). This CDR3 has 15 amino acids. The junction had 6 bases not matched to a gene; V was cut back by 6 bases and J by 3 bases. The part of the CDR3 DNA that was read is TGTGCCAGCAGTCGCCCAGGGGGCGACACCGGGGAG. Translated: CASSRPGGDTGE. In full, the CDR3 reads CASSRPGGDTGELFF.

On this clone: With the read ending 3 residues before the CDR3 end, the germline J gene is used to fill in that end. V usage is TRBV19 and J usage is TRBJ1-2; 10 bases are shared with TRBD1. The V and J ends lost 7 bases and 6 bases, in that order; junction bases with no gene match: 5. In germline, CDR1 is LNHDA, CDR2 SQIVND (reference sequence). The CDR3 is 13 amino acids. The CDR3 DNA, read in part, is TGTGCCAGTACCCCTGACAGGGGGCATGGC. Amino acids: CASTPDRGHG. The CDR3 reads in full as CASTPDRGHGYTF.

On this clone itself: The sequence runs out 3 residues before the end of the CDR3; the remainder is reconstructed from the germline J gene. The chain links TRBV30 to TRBJ1-1; 7 bases match TRBD1. The CDR3 length is 13 residues. V trimming: 6 bases; J trimming: 4 bases; junction bases outside the gene matches: 8. Germline lookup yields CDR1 GTSNPN and CDR2 SVGIG (reference sequence). The CDR3 here is CACRQGAGTEAFF. CDR3 DNA, as far as it was read: TGTGCCTGCAGACAGGGTGCTGGCACTGAA.

Comment on this clone: The read falls 3 residues short of the CDR3 end, and the missing part is taken from the germline J gene. The rearrangement uses TRBV7-3 and TRBJ2-3, with 14 bases aligning to TRBD2. The trim removed 5 bases at V and 5 bases at J, leaving 9 bases unmatched. CDR3 size: 17 residues. CDR1 SGHTA and CDR2 FQGTGA come from the germline V gene. The CDR3 here is CASSPDHGLAGGDTQYF. CDR3 DNA (partial): TGTGCCAGCAGCCCAGACCACGGACTAGCGGGAGGAGATACG. The complete variable domain, with remaining parts taken from reference TRBV7-3 and TRBJ2-3, reads GAGVSQTPSNKVTEKGKYVELRCDPISGHTALYWYRQSLGQGPEFLIYFQGTGAADDSGLPNDRFFAVRPEGSVSTLKIQRTERGDSAVYLCASSPDHGLAGGDTQYFGPGTRLTVL.